The sequence of this T cell receptor (beta chain) was determined in a study of CD8+CD57+ T cells in acquired aplastic anemia listed by TCRdb under 2018. Background for the entire study: A mean of around 3.3 ug of DNA, ranging from about 0.2 to 27.4 ug, was extracted from sorted CD4+ and CD8+ cells. Mean read counts for healthy donor samples were around 10 million for CD4+ cells and roughly 12 million for CD8+ cells.

The study deep-sequenced TCR repertoires of sorted CD4+ and CD8+ blood T cells from severe aplastic anemia patients and healthy subjects. Ficoll-Paque density gradient centrifugation was used to isolate peripheral blood mononuclear cells. Before DNA was extracted, CD4+ and CD8+ T cells were sorted using either FACS or magnetic beads. A word on this clonotype: Its antigen specificity is not known. An end of the junction does not agree with germline; a read error may underlie this.

In the germline V gene, CDR1 corresponds to SGHTS and CDR2 to YDEGEE. The CDR3 has 15 amino acids, counting the end cysteine and phenylalanine. Kept here is only the CDR3 DNA, which spans 45 bases and is read in frame from base 1. TCR beta VDJ combination and CDR3 sequence profiling used genomic DNA as the template. An Illumina HiSeq 2000 was used for TCR repertoire sequencing. As for how the authors treated the data: Repertoires were assessed using TRBV/TRBJ rearrangement plots, CDR3 size and DJ length profiles, and Simpson's diversity index. The immunodominant clone was defined as the most abundant DNA sequence in deep sequencing data. CDR3 amino acid sequences were checked for sharing across subjects and were also compared against the VDJdb database and published repertoires. Starting from the raw public reads, TCRdb applied fastp trimming at Q25, assembled clones with MiXCR and retained in-frame beta chains. Rows with one shared CDR3 protein collapse into an entry with the most common genes and DNA. It is TCRdb's table, rather than the study itself, that gives the V and J calls and clone size. The sample contains hundreds of thousands of distinct CDR3 sequences, just under 70% of them found a single time. 3.5% to 4.5% of the sample is held by the ten biggest clonotypes.

General study outcomes and caveats: Roughly 29 CD8+ CDR3 sequences were found in both patients and controls but appeared to be highly expressed in patients and within the immunodominant clones of the patients. Between patients and healthy controls, no significant difference in CD8+ Simpson's diversity was found (P=0.060).

The chain uses TRBV5-8 and TRBJ1-5; 7 bases in the junction line up with TRBD1. The receptor's source is a human donor in good health, serving as a control. The sequenced material came from sorted CD4+, CD8+, or CD8+CD57+ T cells (not recorded which) from PBMCs. This receptor has the CDR3 CARGRRQGGRQPQHF. The nucleotide sequence reads as follows: TGCGCCAGAGGCCGACGACAGGGCGGAAGGCAGCCCCAGCATTTT.